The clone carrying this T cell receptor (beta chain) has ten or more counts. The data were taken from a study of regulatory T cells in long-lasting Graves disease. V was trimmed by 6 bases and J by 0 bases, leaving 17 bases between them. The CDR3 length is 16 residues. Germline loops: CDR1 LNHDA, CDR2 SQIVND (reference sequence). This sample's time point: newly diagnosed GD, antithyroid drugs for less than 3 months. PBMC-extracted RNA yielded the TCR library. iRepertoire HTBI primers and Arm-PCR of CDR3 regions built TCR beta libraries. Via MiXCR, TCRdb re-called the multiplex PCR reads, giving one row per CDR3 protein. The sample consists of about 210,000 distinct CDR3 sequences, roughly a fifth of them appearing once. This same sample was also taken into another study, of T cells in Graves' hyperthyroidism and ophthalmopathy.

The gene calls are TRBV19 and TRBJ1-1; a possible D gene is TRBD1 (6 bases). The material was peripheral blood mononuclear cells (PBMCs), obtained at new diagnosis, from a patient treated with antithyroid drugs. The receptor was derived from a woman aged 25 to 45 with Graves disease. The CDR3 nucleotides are TGTGCCAGTAGATCACTTACTAGGGGGATGAACACTGAAGCTTTCTTT. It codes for CASRSLTRGMNTEAFF. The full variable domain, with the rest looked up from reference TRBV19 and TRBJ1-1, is DGGITQSPKYLFRKEGQNVTLSCEQNLNHDAMYWYRQDPGQGLRLIYYSQIVNDFQKGDIAEGYSVSREKKESFPLTVTSAQKNPTAFYLCASRSLTRGMNTEAFFGQGTRLTVV.